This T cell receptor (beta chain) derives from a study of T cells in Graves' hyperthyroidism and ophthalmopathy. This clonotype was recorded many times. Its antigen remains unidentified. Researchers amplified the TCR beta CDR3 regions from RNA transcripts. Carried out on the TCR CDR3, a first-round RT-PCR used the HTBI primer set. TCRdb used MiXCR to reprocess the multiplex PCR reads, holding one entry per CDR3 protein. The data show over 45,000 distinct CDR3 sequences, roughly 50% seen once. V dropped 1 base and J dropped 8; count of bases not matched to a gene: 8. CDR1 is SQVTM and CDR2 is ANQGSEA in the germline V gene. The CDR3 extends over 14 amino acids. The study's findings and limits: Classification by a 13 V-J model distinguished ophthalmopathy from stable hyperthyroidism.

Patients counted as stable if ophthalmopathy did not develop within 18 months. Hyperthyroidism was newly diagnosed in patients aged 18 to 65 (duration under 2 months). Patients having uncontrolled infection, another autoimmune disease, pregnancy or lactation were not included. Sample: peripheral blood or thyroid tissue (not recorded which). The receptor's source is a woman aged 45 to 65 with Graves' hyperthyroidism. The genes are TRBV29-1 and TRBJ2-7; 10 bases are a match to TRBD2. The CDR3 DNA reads TGCAGCGTTGAAGGTTGGCTAGCGGGAGTTCAGCAGTACTTC. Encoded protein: CSVEGWLAGVQQYF.